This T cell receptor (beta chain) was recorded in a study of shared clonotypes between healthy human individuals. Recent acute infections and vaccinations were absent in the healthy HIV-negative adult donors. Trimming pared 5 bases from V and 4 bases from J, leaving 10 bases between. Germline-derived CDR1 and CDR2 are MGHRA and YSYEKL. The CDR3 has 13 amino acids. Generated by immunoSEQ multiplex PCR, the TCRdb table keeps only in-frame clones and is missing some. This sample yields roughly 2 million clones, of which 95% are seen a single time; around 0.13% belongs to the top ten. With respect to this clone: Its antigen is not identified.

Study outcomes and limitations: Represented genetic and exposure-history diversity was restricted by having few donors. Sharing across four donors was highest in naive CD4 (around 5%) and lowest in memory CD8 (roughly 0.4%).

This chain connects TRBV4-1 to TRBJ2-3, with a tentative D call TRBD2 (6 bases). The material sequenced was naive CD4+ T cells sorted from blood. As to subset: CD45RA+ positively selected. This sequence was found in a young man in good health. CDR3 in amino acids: CASSGGWADTQYF. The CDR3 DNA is TGCGCCAGCAGCGGAGGGTGGGCAGATACGCAGTATTTT.